The clone carrying this T cell receptor beta chain was counted a few times. These data come from a study of blood T cells in healthy people across ages. A J-beta primer mix and a sample-barcoded 5' primer were used in a second PCR of about 6 to 12 cycles. Every single cDNA molecule received a tag from a template-switch adaptor with 12 random nucleotides. One entry per CDR3 protein results from TCRdb running MiXCR on the 5' RACE reads. This sample has about 720,000 distinct CDR3 sequences, with over 20% found just once. The CDR3 is made up of 13 amino acids. Germline V gene data show CDR1 as SGHRS and CDR2 as YFSETQ.

The gene calls are TRBV5-1 and TRBJ2-5; no clear D. The J call may be in error: the DNA end matches TRBJ2-7 better. The sample comprised blood. The TCR was taken from a man between 65 and 79 years old in good health. CDR3 in amino acids: CASSATQSSEQYV. The DNA of the CDR3 is TGCGCCAGCAGCGCCACCCAAAGCAGCGAGCAGTACGTC.